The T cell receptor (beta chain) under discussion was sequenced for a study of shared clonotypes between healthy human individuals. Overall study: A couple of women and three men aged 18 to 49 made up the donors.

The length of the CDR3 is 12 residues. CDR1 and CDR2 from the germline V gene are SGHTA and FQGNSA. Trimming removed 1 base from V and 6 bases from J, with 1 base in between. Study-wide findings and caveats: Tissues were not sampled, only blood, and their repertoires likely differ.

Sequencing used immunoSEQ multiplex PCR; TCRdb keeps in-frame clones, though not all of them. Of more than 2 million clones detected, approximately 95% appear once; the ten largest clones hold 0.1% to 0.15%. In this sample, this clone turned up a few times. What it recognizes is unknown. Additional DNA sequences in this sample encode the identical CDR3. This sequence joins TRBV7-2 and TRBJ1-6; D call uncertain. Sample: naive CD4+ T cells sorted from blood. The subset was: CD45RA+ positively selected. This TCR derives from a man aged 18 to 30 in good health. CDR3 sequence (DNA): TGTGCCAGCAGCTTAGGTAATTCACCCCTCCACTTT. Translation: CASSLGNSPLHF.